Listed here are 5 T cell receptor beta chains from one sample, sequenced in a study of cytomegalovirus exposure and HLA in healthy donors. The PCR used 60 Vbeta and 13 Jbeta primers. Using immunoSEQ multiplex PCR, the repertoire was profiled, and TCRdb retains in-frame clones only, with some absent. The sample records fewer than 150,000 clones, 60% to 75% being singletons. The sample consisted of PBMCs. These receptors were taken from a human donor in good health.

The CDR3, as DNA: TGTGCCAGCAGCTCCAACCGCGACACCGGGGAGCTGTTTTTT. This translates into CASSSNRDTGELFF. The chain combines TRBV11-3 with TRBJ2-2; no clear D. CDR1 and CDR2 from the germline V gene are SGHNT and YENEEA. The CDR3 totals 14 residues. Trimming left V 4 bases short and J 3 bases short, with 9 bases between.

The rearrangement links TRBV6-1 to TRBJ2-3, with 8 bases fitting TRBD2. CDR1 is MNHNS, CDR2 SASEGT, per germline. The CDR3 covers 18 residues. Trimming removed 6 bases from V and 0 bases from J; junction bases left unmatched: 14. The CDR3 DNA reads as TGTGCCAGCAGCGAAAGGTCCCGGGCTAGCGGGAGCACAGATACGCAGTATTTT. Amino acids: CASSERSRASGSTDTQYF.

With regard to this clone: The identical CDR3 is also encoded by other nucleotide sequences in the sample. The genes are TRBV5-1 and TRBJ1-1; 7 bases fit TRBD1. V lost 2 bases and J lost 3; bases outside the gene matches: 1. The germline gives CDR1 SGHRS, CDR2 YFSETQ. The CDR3 is 13 amino acids. In nucleotides, the CDR3 is TGCGCCAGCAGCTTAACAGGGGACACTGAAGCTTTCTTT. Its translation is CASSLTGDTEAFF.

The genes are TRBV18 and TRBJ2-2; a weak D match, TRBD1 (6 bases). Germline CDR1 is KGHSH and CDR2 is LQKENI. This CDR3 has 14 amino acids. Trimming cost V 1 base and J 5 bases, with 8 bases left between them. In DNA, the CDR3 is TGTGCCAGCTCACCACGAAGGGGGACCGGGGAGCTGTTTTTT. It encodes CASSPRRGTGELFF.

The V gene is TRBV5-6, the J gene TRBJ2-7; 7 positions agree with TRBD1. The CDR3 spans 13 residues. Germline V gives CDR1 SGHDT, CDR2 YYEEEE. Unmatched junction bases numbered 5, after V lost 3 bases and J lost 5 bases. The CDR3: CASSSLQGHEQYF. The CDR3 DNA is TGTGCCAGCAGCTCGCTACAGGGGCACGAGCAGTACTTC.